This T cell receptor (beta chain) emerged from a study of T cell responses to AZD1222 COVID-19 vaccine. CDR3 length equals 16 residues. V was trimmed by 0 bases and J by 0 bases, leaving 8 bases between them. CDR1 LGHNA and CDR2 YNFKEQ come from the germline V gene. Sequencing was performed with immunoSEQ multiplex PCR; in TCRdb, only in-frame clones are kept and a portion is missing. The profile shows tens of thousands of clones, roughly 84% of them singletons. This chain uses TRBV4-2 with TRBJ2-2; D uncertain. This TCR was recovered from an adult who received the AZD1222 COVID-19 vaccine. This material consisted of peripheral blood, taken 28 days after the second AZD1222 dose. This CDR3 reads CASSQDYRTNTGELFF. The CDR3 bases are TGTGCCAGCAGCCAAGATTACCGGACGAACACCGGGGAGCTGTTTTTT.